Reported below is one T cell receptor (beta chain). Its antigen is currently unknown. This sample stems from a study of blood T cells in healthy people across ages. The CDR3 consists of 13 residues. Germline V gene sequence: CDR1 KGHDR, CDR2 SFDVKD. Study-level points and caveats: Long-lived donors carried more naive CD4+ cells and greater diversity than aged donors. A conclusive naive versus antigen-experienced comparison was prevented by the unsorted PBMCs.

Combining a sample-barcoded 5' primer with a J-beta primer mix, a second PCR ran for roughly 6 to 12 cycles. Each cDNA molecule was tagged by a template-switch adaptor that had 12 random nucleotides. Every sample gave at least 3 million paired-end reads containing CDR3. TCRdb re-called the 5' RACE reads through MiXCR, storing one row per CDR3 protein. This sample has about 1.4 million distinct CDR3 sequences, with around 55% found just once. The chain couples TRBV24-1 to TRBJ2-4; weak D call: TRBD1 (5 bases). TRBJ2-7 matches the DNA end more closely, so the J call is doubtful. The sequenced sample consisted of blood. This receptor was obtained from a young man in good health. CDR3: CATSEPDRTEQYF. The CDR3 DNA is TGTGCCACCAGTGAACCTGACAGAACCGAGCAGTACTTC.